This T cell receptor (beta chain) derives from a study of CD8 T cells in ankylosing spondylitis. Overall study findings and caveats: CD8+ by phenotype, disease-linked clones were relatively rare in peripheral blood.

Trimming shortened V by 5 bases and J by 5 bases, and 12 bases separated the two germline ends. The CDR3 extends over 13 amino acids. MiXCR, applied by TCRdb to the 5' RACE reads, yields one record per CDR3 protein. This sample has hundreds of thousands of distinct CDR3 sequences, with roughly 20% found just once. This clonotype was seen a few times. What it recognizes is unknown. Sequenced sample: blood, either unsorted or a sorted T cell fraction (not recorded which). V is TRBV12-3 or TRBV12-4 and J is TRBJ2-5; D is unresolved. The sequence derives from a male donor with ankylosing spondylitis or in good health (not recorded which). CDR3 residues: CASSGELVETQYF. The CDR3 coding sequence is TGTGCCAGCAGTGGGGAATTGGTTGAGACCCAGTACTTC.